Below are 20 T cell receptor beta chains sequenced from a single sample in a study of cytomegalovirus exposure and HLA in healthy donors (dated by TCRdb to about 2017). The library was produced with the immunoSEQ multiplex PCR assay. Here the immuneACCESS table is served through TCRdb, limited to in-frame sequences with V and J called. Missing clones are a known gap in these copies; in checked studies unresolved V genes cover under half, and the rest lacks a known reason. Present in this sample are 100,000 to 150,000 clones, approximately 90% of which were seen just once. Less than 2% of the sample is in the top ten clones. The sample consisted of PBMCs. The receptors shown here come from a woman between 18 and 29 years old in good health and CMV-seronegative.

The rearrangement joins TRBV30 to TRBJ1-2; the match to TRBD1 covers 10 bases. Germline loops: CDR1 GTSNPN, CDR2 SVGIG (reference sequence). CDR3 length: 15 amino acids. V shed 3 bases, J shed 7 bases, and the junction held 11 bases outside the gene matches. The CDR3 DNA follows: TGTGCCTGGAGAAAAACGACAGGGGGCGATCGTGGCTACACCTTC. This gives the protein CAWRKTTGGDRGYTF.

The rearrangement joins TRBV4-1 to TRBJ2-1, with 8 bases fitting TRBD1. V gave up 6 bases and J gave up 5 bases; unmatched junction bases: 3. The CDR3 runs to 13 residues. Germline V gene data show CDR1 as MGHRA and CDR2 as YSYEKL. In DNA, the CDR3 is TGCGCCAGCAGAGTGACAGGGGACAATGAGCAGTTCTTC. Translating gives CASRVTGDNEQFF.

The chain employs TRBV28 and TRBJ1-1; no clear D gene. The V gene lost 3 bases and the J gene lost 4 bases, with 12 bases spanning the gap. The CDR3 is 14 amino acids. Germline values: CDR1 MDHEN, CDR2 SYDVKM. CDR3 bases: TGTGCCAGCAGTTTGGTAGGGAGGGCCACTGAAGCTTTCTTT. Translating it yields CASSLVGRATEAFF.

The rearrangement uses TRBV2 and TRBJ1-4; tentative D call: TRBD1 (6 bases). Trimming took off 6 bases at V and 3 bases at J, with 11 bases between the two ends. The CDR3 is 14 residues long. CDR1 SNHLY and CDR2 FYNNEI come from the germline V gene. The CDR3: CASSLQGSNEKLFF. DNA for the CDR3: TGTGCCAGCAGCCTACAGGGATCTAATGAAAAACTGTTTTTT.

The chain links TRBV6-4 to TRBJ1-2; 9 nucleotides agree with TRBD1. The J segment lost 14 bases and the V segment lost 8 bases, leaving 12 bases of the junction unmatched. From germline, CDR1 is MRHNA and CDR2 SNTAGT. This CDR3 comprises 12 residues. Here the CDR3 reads CASGENRGRLTF. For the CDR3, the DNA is TGTGCCAGCGGCGAGAACAGGGGGCGTTTAACCTTC.

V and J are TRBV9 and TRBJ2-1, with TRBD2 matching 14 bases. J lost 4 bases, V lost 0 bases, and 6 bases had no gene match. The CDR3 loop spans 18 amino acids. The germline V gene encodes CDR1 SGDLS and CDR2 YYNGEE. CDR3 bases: TGTGCCAGCAGCGTAGCCGCCGGACTAGCGGGAGGTTACAATGAGCAGTTCTTC. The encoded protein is CASSVAAGLAGGYNEQFF. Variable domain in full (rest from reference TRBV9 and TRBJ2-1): DSGVTQTPKHLITATGQRVTLRCSPRSGDLSVYWYQQSLDQGLQFLIQYYNGEERAKGNILERFSAQQFPDLHSELNLSSLELGDSALYFCASSVAAGLAGGYNEQFFGPGTRLTVL.

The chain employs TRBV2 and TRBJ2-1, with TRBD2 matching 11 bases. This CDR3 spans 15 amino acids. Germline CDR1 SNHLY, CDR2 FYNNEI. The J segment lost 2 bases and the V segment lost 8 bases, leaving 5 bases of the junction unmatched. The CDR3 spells CASRLAGGTYNEQFF. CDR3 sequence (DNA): TGTGCCAGCCGGTTAGCGGGGGGGACCTACAATGAGCAGTTCTTC.

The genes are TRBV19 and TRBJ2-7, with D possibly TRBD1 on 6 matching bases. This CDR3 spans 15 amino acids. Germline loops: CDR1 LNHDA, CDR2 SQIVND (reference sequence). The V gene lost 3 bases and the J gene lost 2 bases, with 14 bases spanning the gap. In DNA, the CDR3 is TGTGCCAGTAGTATGGGGGCCCGTGGGACCTACGAGCAGTACTTC. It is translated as CASSMGARGTYEQYF.

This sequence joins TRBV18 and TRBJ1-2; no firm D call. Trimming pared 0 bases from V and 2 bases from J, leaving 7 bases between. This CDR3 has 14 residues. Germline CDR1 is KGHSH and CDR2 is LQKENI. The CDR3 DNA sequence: TGTGCCAGCTCACCACCAGAACGGAACTATGGCTACACCTTC. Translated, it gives CASSPPERNYGYTF.

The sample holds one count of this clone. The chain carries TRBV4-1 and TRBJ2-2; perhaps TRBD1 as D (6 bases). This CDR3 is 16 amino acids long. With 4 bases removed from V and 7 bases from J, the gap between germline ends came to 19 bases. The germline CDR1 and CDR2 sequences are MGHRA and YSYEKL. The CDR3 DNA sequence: TGCGCCAGCAGCCCACACCCCCAGGGGAGAGGCGGGGAGCTGTTTTTT. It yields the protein CASSPHPQGRGGELFF.

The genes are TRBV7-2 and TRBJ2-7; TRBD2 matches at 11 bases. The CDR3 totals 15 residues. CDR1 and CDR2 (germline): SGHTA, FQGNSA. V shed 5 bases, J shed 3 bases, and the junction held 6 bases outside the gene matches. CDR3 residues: CASSATSGSFYEQYF. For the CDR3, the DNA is TGTGCCAGCAGCGCCACTAGCGGGAGTTTCTACGAGCAGTACTTC.

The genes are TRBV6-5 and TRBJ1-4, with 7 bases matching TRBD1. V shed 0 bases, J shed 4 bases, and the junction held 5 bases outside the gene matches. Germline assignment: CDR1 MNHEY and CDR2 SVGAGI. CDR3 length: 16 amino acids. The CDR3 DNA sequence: TGTGCCAGCAGTTACTCTAACAGGGGCGGTAATGAAAAACTGTTTTTT. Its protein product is CASSYSNRGGNEKLFF.

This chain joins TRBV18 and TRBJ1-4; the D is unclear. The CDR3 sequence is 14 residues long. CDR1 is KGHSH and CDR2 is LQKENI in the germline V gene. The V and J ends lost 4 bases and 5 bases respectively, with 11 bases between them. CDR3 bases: TGTGCCAGCTCACTCGGGTCCATAAATGAAAAACTGTTTTTT. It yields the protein CASSLGSINEKLFF. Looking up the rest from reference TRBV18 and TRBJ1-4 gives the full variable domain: NAGVMQNPRHLVRRRGQEARLRCSPMKGHSHVYWYRQLPEEGLKFMVYLQKENIIDESGMPKERFSAEFPKEGPSILRIQQVVRGDSAAYFCASSLGSINEKLFFGSGTQLSVL.

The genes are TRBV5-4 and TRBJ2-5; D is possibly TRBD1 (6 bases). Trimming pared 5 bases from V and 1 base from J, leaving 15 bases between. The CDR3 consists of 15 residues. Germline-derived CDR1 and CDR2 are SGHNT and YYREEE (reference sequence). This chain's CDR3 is CASRHRDMTQETQYF. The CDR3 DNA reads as TGTGCCAGCAGGCACCGGGACATGACCCAAGAGACCCAGTACTTC.

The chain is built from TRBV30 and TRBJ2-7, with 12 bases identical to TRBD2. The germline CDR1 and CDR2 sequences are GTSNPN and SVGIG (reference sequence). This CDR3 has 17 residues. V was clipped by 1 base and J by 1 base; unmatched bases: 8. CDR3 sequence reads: CAWSALKTSGGSYEQYF. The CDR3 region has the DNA TGTGCCTGGAGTGCGCTAAAGACTAGCGGGGGTTCCTACGAGCAGTACTTC.

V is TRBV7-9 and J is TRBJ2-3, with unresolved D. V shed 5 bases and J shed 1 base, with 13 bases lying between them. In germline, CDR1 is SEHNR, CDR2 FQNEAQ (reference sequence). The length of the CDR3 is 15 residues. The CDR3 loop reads CASSPRLVRTDTQYF. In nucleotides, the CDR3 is TGTGCCAGCAGCCCAAGACTCGTACGCACAGATACGCAGTATTTT.

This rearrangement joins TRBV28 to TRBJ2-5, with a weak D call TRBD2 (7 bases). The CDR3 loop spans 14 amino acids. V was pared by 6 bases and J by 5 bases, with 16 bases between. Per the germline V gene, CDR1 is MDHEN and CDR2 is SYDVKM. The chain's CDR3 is CASRRGGTLETQYF. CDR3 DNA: TGTGCCAGCAGGAGGGGGGGGACCTTGGAGACCCAGTACTTC.

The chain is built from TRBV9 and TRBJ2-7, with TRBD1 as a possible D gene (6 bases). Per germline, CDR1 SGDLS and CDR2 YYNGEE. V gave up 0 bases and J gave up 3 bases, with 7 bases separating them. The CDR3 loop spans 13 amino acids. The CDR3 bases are TGTGCCAGCAGCGTAGAACAGGGCTACGAGCAGTACTTC. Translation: CASSVEQGYEQYF.

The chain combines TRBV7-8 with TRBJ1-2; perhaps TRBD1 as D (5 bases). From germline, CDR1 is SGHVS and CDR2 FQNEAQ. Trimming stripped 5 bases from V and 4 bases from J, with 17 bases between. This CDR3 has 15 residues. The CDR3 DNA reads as TGTGCCAGCAGCGCCGCGCGGGGGATGGTCTATGGCTACACCTTC. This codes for CASSAARGMVYGYTF.

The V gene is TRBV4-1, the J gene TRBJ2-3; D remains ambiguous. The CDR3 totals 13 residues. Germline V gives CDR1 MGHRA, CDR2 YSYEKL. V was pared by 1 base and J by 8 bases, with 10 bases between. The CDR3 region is CASSQVSEVTQYF. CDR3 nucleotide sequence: TGCGCCAGCAGCCAAGTGTCTGAGGTTACGCAGTATTTT.